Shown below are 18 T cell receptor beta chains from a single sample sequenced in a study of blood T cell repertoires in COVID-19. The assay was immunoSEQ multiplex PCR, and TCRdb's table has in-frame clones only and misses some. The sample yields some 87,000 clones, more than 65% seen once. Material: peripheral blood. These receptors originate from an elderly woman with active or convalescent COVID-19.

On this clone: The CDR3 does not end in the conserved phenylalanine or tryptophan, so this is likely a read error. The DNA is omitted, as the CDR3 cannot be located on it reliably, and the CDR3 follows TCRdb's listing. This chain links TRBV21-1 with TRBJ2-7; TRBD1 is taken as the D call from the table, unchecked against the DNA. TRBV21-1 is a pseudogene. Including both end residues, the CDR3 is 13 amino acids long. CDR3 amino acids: CASSKINSGDEVS.

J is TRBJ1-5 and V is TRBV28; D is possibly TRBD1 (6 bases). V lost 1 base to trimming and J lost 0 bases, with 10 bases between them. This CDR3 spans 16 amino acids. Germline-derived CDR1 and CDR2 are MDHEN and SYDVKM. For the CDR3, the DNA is TGTGCCAGCAGTTTATTTGCCAGGGGTAGCAATCAGCCCCAGCATTTT. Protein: CASSLFARGSNQPQHF.

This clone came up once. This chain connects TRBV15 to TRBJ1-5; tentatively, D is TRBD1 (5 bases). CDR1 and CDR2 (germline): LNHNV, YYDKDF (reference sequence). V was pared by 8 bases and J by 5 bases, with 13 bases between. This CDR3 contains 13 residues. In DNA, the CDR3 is TGTGCCACCTCGTTCTCGGGGGATCAGCCCCAGCATTTT. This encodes CATSFSGDQPQHF. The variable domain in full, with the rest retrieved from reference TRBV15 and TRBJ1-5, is DAMVIQNPRYQVTQFGKPVTLSCSQTLNHNVMYWYQQKSSQAPKLLFHYYDKDFNNEADTPDNFQSRRPNTSFCFLDIRSPGLGDTAMYLCATSFSGDQPQHFGDGTRLSIL.

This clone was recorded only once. CDR3 amino acids: CASKASGYNEQFF. The CDR3, as DNA: TGTGCCAGCAAGGCTAGCGGGTACAATGAGCAGTTCTTC. The rearrangement uses TRBV12-3 or TRBV12-4 and TRBJ2-1; 8 bases are a match to TRBD2. V gave up 7 bases and J gave up 4 bases; unmatched junction bases: 3. This CDR3 spans 13 amino acids.

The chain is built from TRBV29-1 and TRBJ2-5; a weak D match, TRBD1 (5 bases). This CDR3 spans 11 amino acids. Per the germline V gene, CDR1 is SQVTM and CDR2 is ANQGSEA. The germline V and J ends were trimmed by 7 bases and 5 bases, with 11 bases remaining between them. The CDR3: CSGQFGETQYF. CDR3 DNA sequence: TGCAGCGGACAGTTTGGGGAGACCCAGTACTTC.

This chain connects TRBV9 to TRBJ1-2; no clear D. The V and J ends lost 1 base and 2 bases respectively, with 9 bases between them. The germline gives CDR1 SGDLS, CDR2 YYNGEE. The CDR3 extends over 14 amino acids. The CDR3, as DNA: TGTGCCAGCAGCGTATTGGAGGACAACTATGGCTACACCTTC. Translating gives CASSVLEDNYGYTF.

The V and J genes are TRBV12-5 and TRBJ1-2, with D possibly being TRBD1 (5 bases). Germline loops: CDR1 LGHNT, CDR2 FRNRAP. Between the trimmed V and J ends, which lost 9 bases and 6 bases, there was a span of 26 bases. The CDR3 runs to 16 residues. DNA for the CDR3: TGTGCTAGACATAGACAGAACCAAAATTTCATGGATGGCTACACCTTC. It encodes CARHRQNQNFMDGYTF.

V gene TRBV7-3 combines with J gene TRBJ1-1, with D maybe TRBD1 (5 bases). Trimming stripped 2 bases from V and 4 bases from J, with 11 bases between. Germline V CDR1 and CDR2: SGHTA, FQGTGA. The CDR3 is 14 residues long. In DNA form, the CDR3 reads TGTGCCAGCAGCTTATCACCAGGGTTCACTGAAGCTTTCTTT. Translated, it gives CASSLSPGFTEAFF.

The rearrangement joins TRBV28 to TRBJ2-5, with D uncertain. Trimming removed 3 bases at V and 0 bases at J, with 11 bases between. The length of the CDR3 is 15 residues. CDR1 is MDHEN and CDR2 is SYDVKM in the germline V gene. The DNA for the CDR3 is TGTGCCAGCAGTTTTTGGCAGGCCGACCAAGAGACCCAGTACTTC. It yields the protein CASSFWQADQETQYF.

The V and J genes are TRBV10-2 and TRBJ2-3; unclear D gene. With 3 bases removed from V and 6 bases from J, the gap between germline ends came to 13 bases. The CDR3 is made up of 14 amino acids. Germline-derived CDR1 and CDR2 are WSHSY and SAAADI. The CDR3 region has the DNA TGCGCCAGCAGTGATTTTAGTCAACGCGATACGCAGTATTTT. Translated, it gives CASSDFSQRDTQYF.

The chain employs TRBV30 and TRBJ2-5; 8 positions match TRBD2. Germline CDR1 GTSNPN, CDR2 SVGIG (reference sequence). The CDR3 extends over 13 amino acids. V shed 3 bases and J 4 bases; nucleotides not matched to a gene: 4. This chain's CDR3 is CAWSAGGLETQYF. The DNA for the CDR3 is TGTGCCTGGAGCGCGGGGGGCCTAGAGACCCAGTACTTC.

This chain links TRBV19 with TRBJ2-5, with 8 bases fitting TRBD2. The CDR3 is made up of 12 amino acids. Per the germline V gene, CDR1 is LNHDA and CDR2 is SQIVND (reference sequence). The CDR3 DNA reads TGTGTCCCCGGGGGGGGGCGTGAGACCCAGTACTTC. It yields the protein CVPGGGRETQYF.

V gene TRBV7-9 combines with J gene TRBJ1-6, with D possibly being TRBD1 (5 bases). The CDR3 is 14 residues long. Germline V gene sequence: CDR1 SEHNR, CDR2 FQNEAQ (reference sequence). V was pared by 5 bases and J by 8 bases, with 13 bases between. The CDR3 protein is CASSRDPGHSPLHF. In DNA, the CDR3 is TGTGCCAGCAGCCGCGACCCAGGGCATTCACCCCTCCACTTT.

This chain's CDR3 is CASSRGVDRSDQPQHF. The CDR3 DNA reads as TGTGCCAGCAGCAGGGGGGTAGACAGGTCAGATCAGCCCCAGCATTTT. The chain has TRBV28 and TRBJ1-5; 7 nucleotides match TRBD1. This CDR3 region has 16 residues. Germline CDR1 and CDR2: MDHEN and SYDVKM. V lost 6 bases to trimming and J lost 5 bases; unmatched junction nucleotides: 13.

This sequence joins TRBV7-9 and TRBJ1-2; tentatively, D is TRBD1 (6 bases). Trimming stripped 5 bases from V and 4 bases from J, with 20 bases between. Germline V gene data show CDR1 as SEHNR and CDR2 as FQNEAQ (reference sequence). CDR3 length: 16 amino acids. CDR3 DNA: TGTGCCAGCAGCCCGGCCCAGGGGAGGGCGGGCTATGGCTACACCTTC. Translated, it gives CASSPAQGRAGYGYTF.

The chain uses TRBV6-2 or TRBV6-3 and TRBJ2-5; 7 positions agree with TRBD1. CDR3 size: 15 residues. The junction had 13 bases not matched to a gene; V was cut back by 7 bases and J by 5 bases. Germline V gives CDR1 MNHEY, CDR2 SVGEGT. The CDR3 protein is CASTPGQPRGETQYF. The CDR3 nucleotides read TGTGCCAGCACCCCGGGACAGCCTAGGGGGGAGACCCAGTACTTC.

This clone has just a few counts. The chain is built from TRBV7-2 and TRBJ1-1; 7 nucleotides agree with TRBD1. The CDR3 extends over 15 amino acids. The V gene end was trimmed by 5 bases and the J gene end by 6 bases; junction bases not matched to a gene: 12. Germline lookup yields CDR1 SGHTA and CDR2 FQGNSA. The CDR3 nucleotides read TGTGCCAGCAGCCAGTTAGGAGGGGGCTTGCCTGAAGCTTTCTTT. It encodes CASSQLGGGLPEAFF. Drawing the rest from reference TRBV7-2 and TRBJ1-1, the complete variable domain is GAGVSQSPSNKVTEKGKDVELRCDPISGHTALYWYRQSLGQGLEFLIYFQGNSAPDKSGLPSDRFSAERTGGSVSTLTIQRTQQEDSAVYLCASSQLGGGLPEAFFGQGTRLTVV.

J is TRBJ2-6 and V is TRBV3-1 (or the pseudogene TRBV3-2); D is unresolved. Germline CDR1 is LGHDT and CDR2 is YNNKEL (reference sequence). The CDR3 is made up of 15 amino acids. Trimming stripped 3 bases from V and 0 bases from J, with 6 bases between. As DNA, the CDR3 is TGTGCCAGCAGCCACTTAATCTCTGGGGCCAACGTCCTGACTTTC. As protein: CASSHLISGANVLTF.